This T cell receptor (beta chain) was recorded in a study of blood T cell repertoires in COVID-19. TCRdb's table, derived via immunoSEQ multiplex PCR, lists solely in-frame clones and lacks some. The sample carries roughly 180,000 clones, approximately 79% recorded once. The V and J ends lost 2 bases and 4 bases, in that order; junction bases with no gene match: 8. The CDR3 contains 16 residues. Germline CDR1 MRHNA, CDR2 SNTAGT. Sequencing used peripheral blood. V gene TRBV6-4 combines with J gene TRBJ2-1; 7 bases are a match to TRBD1. This TCR derives from a woman aged 55-69 years with COVID-19, enrolled during active disease. CDR3 bases: TGTGCCAGCAGTGACACCGGGACAGAGATTTACAATGAGCAGTTCTTC. Translation: CASSDTGTEIYNEQFF.